Detailed here is one T cell receptor (beta chain). Sequenced by immunoSEQ multiplex PCR; TCRdb stores in-frame clones only, minus some. Of over 110,000 clones listed, roughly 81% were seen once; the top ten hold 1.4%. These data are taken from a study of cytomegalovirus exposure and HLA in healthy donors. CDR1 is KGHSH and CDR2 is LQKENI in the germline V gene. This CDR3 is built from 16 residues. The germline V and J ends were trimmed by 3 bases and 0 bases, with 14 bases remaining between them. Sequencing was performed on PBMCs. This TCR was recovered from a woman aged 25 to 39 in good health and CMV-seronegative. J is TRBJ1-2 and V is TRBV18; D remains unclear. The CDR3 sequence: CASSPAPGATNYGYTF. CDR3 nucleotides: TGTGCCAGCTCACCCGCACCGGGAGCTACTAACTATGGCTACACCTTC. Full variable domain (remainder filled in from reference TRBV18 and TRBJ1-2): NAGVMQNPRHLVRRRGQEARLRCSPMKGHSHVYWYRQLPEEGLKFMVYLQKENIIDESGMPKERFSAEFPKEGPSILRIQQVVRGDSAAYFCASSPAPGATNYGYTFGSGTRLTVV.